The text below deals with one T cell receptor (beta chain). The sample originates from a study of blood T cell repertoires in COVID-19. In the study overall: Sites in the United States, Italy and Spain provided acute and convalescent COVID-19 samples. In each case, the material was cDNA or gDNA derived from T cells, B-cell-depleted T cells, or PBMCs.

CDR3 length: 14 amino acids. Trimming took 5 bases from V and 5 from J; bases not matched to a gene: 7. Germline assignment: CDR1 SGHNT and CDR2 YENEEA. Original analysis: Reference gene primer amplification gave nucleated cell count estimates. Sequencing used immunoSEQ multiplex PCR; TCRdb keeps in-frame clones, though not all of them. That table furnishes V, J and clone size, whereas the DNA furnished D and trimming. The data show 37,000 or so clones, about 88% seen once. The origin of this receptor is a man aged 60-69 years with active COVID-19. Sequencing used peripheral blood. This chain joins TRBV11-3 and TRBJ2-5; 8 bases are a match to TRBD2. DNA for the CDR3: TGTGCCAGCAGCCCGGCGGGGGGAGCTGAGACCCAGTACTTC. This translates into CASSPAGGAETQYF.